A selection of T cell receptor beta chains follows, all from one sample in a study of CD8 T cells in Susac syndrome. TCRdb analysed the immunoSEQ multiplex PCR reads with MiXCR anew, one entry per CDR3 protein. The sample lists fewer than 90,000 distinct CDR3 sequences, under 95% occurring once. The sample was CD8+ T cells from PBMCs. The receptors shown here come from a human donor with Susac syndrome. The CDR3 runs from the conserved cysteine through the conserved F or W. Each record gives: CDR3 DNA, CDR3 protein, D gene, V gene, clone size, J gene. The D gene is left open where the match is weak. Rows give clone size only sometimes, using once, few, many, or a class for an expanded clone.

CDR3nt: TGTGCCAGCAGTGTTTCGCCAGTGAACACCGGGGAGCTGTTTTTT
CDR3aa: CASSVSPVNTGELFF
d_gene: .
v_gene: TRBV2
abundance: .
j_gene: TRBJ2-2

CDR3nt: TGTGCCAGCTCACCACGGTGGCAGCCGCTAGCCAAAAACATTCAGTACTTC
CDR3aa: CASSPRWQPLAKNIQYF
d_gene: .
v_gene: TRBV18
abundance: .
j_gene: TRBJ2-4

CDR3nt: TGTGCCAGCAGCTCCGTCAGGGGGCGGGGTGAAAAACTGTTTTTT
CDR3aa: CASSSVRGRGEKLFF
d_gene: TRBD1
v_gene: TRBV11-2
abundance: .
j_gene: TRBJ1-4

CDR3nt: TGTGCCAGCAGCCAAGCCCACACCGGGACCCGCGGCACAGATACGCAGTATTTT
CDR3aa: CASSQAHTGTRGTDTQYF
d_gene: .
v_gene: TRBV3-1
abundance: .
j_gene: TRBJ2-3

CDR3nt: TGTGCCAGCAGCGGACAGCGGTACACCGGGGAGCTGTTTTTT
CDR3aa: CASSGQRYTGELFF
d_gene: .
v_gene: TRBV12-3/TRBV12-4
abundance: .
j_gene: TRBJ2-2

CDR3nt: TGTGCCAGCAGGGAACAGGGGCTGGCGTCCGGGGAGCTGTTTTTT
CDR3aa: CASREQGLASGELFF
d_gene: TRBD1
v_gene: TRBV7-6
abundance: .
j_gene: TRBJ2-2

CDR3nt: TGTGCCAGCAGCTTGGTATCCCGTGGGGACGAGCAGTACTTC
CDR3aa: CASSLVSRGDEQYF
d_gene: .
v_gene: TRBV5-6
abundance: .
j_gene: TRBJ2-7

CDR3nt: TGTGCCAGTAGTATAGATCACGGAGGGAGGGTTCGGAACACCGGGGAGCTGTTTTTT
CDR3aa: CASSIDHGGRVRNTGELFF
d_gene: TRBD2
v_gene: TRBV19
abundance: .
j_gene: TRBJ2-2

CDR3nt: TGCGCCAGCAGCCAAGAAAGCAGGGGAGGTTCCTACGAGCAGTACTTC
CDR3aa: CASSQESRGGSYEQYF
d_gene: .
v_gene: TRBV4-1
abundance: .
j_gene: TRBJ2-7

CDR3nt: TGTGCCAGCAGCCTTACCGGGACAGCCTATGGCTACACCTTC
CDR3aa: CASSLTGTAYGYTF
d_gene: TRBD1
v_gene: TRBV4-2
abundance: .
j_gene: TRBJ1-2

CDR3nt: TGTGCCAGCAGCTTAGCGTCGGGACTAGACCACCATGAGCAGTTCTTC
CDR3aa: CASSLASGLDHHEQFF
d_gene: TRBD2
v_gene: TRBV7-9
abundance: .
j_gene: TRBJ2-1

CDR3nt: TGTGCCAGCAGTCTACAGGGGCACCGTCAGCCCCAGCATTTT
CDR3aa: CASSLQGHRQPQHF
d_gene: TRBD1
v_gene: TRBV28
abundance: .
j_gene: TRBJ1-5

CDR3nt: TGCGCCAGCAGCTTGGTGGGGGCGAACACCGGGGAGCTGTTTTTT
CDR3aa: CASSLVGANTGELFF
d_gene: .
v_gene: TRBV5-1
abundance: .
j_gene: TRBJ2-2

CDR3nt: TGTGCCAGCAGCCAAGATGTTGCGGATAGCTCCTACAATGAGCAGTTCTTC
CDR3aa: CASSQDVADSSYNEQFF
d_gene: .
v_gene: TRBV3-1
abundance: .
j_gene: TRBJ2-1

CDR3nt: TGCAGTGCTAATGACCGAATTCCCTACGAGCAGTACTTC
CDR3aa: CSANDRIPYEQYF
d_gene: .
v_gene: TRBV20-1
abundance: .
j_gene: TRBJ2-7

CDR3nt: TGCAGCGTTGAAGTTTCCTCCCCCAGACAGGACGTGGCCTACGAGCAGTACTTC
CDR3aa: CSVEVSSPRQDVAYEQYF
d_gene: .
v_gene: TRBV29-1
abundance: .
j_gene: TRBJ2-7

CDR3nt: TGTGCCAGCAGTTTGTCCCCGATGAACACTGAAGCTTTCTTT
CDR3aa: CASSLSPMNTEAFF
d_gene: .
v_gene: TRBV27
abundance: few
j_gene: TRBJ1-1

CDR3nt: TGCGCCAGCAGCTTGGTGGGGGGAATCAATGAGCAGTTCTTC
CDR3aa: CASSLVGGINEQFF
d_gene: .
v_gene: TRBV5-1
abundance: .
j_gene: TRBJ2-1

CDR3nt: TGTGCCAGCAGTGCTACAGGGGGATTGACTGAAGCTTTCTTT
CDR3aa: CASSATGGLTEAFF
d_gene: TRBD1
v_gene: TRBV6-4
abundance: .
j_gene: TRBJ1-1

CDR3nt: TGTGCCAGTAGTATCCCGGGAGCTAATGAAAAACTGTTTTTT
CDR3aa: CASSIPGANEKLFF
d_gene: .
v_gene: TRBV19
abundance: .
j_gene: TRBJ1-4

CDR3nt: TGTGCCAGCCCAACCGGACAGGGATTGCGTGGCTACACCTTC
CDR3aa: CASPTGQGLRGYTF
d_gene: TRBD1
v_gene: TRBV5-6
abundance: .
j_gene: TRBJ1-2

CDR3nt: TGTGCCAGCGGGGACCCTAGCGGGAGGGCCACCGGGGAGCTGTTTTTT
CDR3aa: CASGDPSGRATGELFF
d_gene: TRBD2
v_gene: TRBV6-1
abundance: .
j_gene: TRBJ2-2

CDR3nt: TGTGCCAGCAGTCCGCCCCGGCCGGGGTTTTACTACGAGCAGTACTTC
CDR3aa: CASSPPRPGFYYEQYF
d_gene: .
v_gene: TRBV28
abundance: .
j_gene: TRBJ2-7

CDR3nt: TGTGCCAGCATGGCGACCCAGGGAGCTTTCTTT
CDR3aa: CASMATQGAFF
d_gene: .
v_gene: TRBV2
abundance: once
j_gene: TRBJ1-1

CDR3nt: TGCAGCGTTCAACGGGACAGGGCTAATGAGCAGTTCTTC
CDR3aa: CSVQRDRANEQFF
d_gene: TRBD1
v_gene: TRBV29-1
abundance: .
j_gene: TRBJ2-1

CDR3nt: TGTGCCAGCTCACCATCGGGGGGACAGAGCTCCTATAATTCACCCCTCCACTTT
CDR3aa: CASSPSGGQSSYNSPLHF
d_gene: TRBD1
v_gene: TRBV18
abundance: .
j_gene: TRBJ1-6

CDR3nt: TGTGCCAGCAGTCTGGCCATATGGGGGCCCAGGGACTATGGCTACACCTTC
CDR3aa: CASSLAIWGPRDYGYTF
d_gene: .
v_gene: TRBV12-3/TRBV12-4
abundance: .
j_gene: TRBJ1-2

CDR3nt: TGTGCCAGCAGCGTAGGGGGGGGCGACGAGCAGTACTTC
CDR3aa: CASSVGGGDEQYF
d_gene: .
v_gene: TRBV9
abundance: once
j_gene: TRBJ2-7

CDR3nt: TGCAGTGCCGTCCGGGGGACAGCAATAAGGCCAGATACGCAGTATTTT
CDR3aa: CSAVRGTAIRPDTQYF
d_gene: .
v_gene: TRBV20-1
abundance: .
j_gene: TRBJ2-3

CDR3nt: TGTGCCAGCAGCCCATCCCCGGGCAGTACTGAAGCTTTCTTT
CDR3aa: CASSPSPGSTEAFF
d_gene: .
v_gene: TRBV3-1
abundance: .
j_gene: TRBJ1-1

CDR3nt: TGTGCCAGCAGCTCTCTATTGGGGATTGGCCGCTCCTACGAGCAGTACTTC
CDR3aa: CASSSLLGIGRSYEQYF
d_gene: .
v_gene: TRBV7-8
abundance: .
j_gene: TRBJ2-7

CDR3nt: TGTGCCAGCAGTGCGCTACTAGGGCGTTCACCCCTCCACTTT
CDR3aa: CASSALLGRSPLHF
d_gene: .
v_gene: TRBV27
abundance: .
j_gene: TRBJ1-6

CDR3nt: TGTGCCAGCTCACCAAGCGTCGGTGCGGGACTTAGCTATGGCTACACCTTC
CDR3aa: CASSPSVGAGLSYGYTF
d_gene: .
v_gene: TRBV18
abundance: .
j_gene: TRBJ1-2

CDR3nt: TGTGCCAGCAGTGGGACTAGCATAGAGACCCAGTACTTC
CDR3aa: CASSGTSIETQYF
d_gene: TRBD2
v_gene: TRBV6-1
abundance: few
j_gene: TRBJ2-5

CDR3nt: TGTGCCAGCAGCTTAAAGGCGGGGACATTCTACAATGAGCAGTTCTTC
CDR3aa: CASSLKAGTFYNEQFF
d_gene: .
v_gene: TRBV7-2
abundance: .
j_gene: TRBJ2-1

CDR3nt: TGTGCCAGCAGCTTACGTACCTACGAGCAGTACTTC
CDR3aa: CASSLRTYEQYF
d_gene: .
v_gene: TRBV11-2
abundance: few
j_gene: TRBJ2-7

CDR3nt: TGTGCCAGCAGCCCCCGACCCGGTGGGGTTCTCGAGCAGTACTTC
CDR3aa: CASSPRPGGVLEQYF
d_gene: .
v_gene: TRBV9
abundance: .
j_gene: TRBJ2-7

CDR3nt: TGTGCCAGCAGCCAATGGACGGACACTGAAGCTTTCTTT
CDR3aa: CASSQWTDTEAFF
d_gene: .
v_gene: TRBV16
abundance: once
j_gene: TRBJ1-1

CDR3nt: TGTGCCACCAGTGACCACACAGATACGCAGTATTTT
CDR3aa: CATSDHTDTQYF
d_gene: .
v_gene: TRBV24-1
abundance: .
j_gene: TRBJ2-3

CDR3nt: TGTGCCAGCAGCTTACTGACTAGCGGGAGGGGTTTCTTCTTC
CDR3aa: CASSLLTSGRGFFF
d_gene: TRBD2
v_gene: TRBV7-9
abundance: .
j_gene: TRBJ2-1

CDR3nt: TGTGCCAGCACCCCGGGACCCAGGATTCATGGCTACACCTTC
CDR3aa: CASTPGPRIHGYTF
d_gene: .
v_gene: TRBV12-3/TRBV12-4
abundance: .
j_gene: TRBJ1-2

CDR3nt: TGTGCCAGCAGCCCCGGCCTCGACCAGGGGCCCACCGGGGAGCTGTTTTTT
CDR3aa: CASSPGLDQGPTGELFF
d_gene: .
v_gene: TRBV6-1
abundance: .
j_gene: TRBJ2-2

CDR3nt: TGTGCCAGCAGCCAAGATCGGTGGGGGACCAACACCGGGGAGCTGTTTTTT
CDR3aa: CASSQDRWGTNTGELFF
d_gene: .
v_gene: TRBV3-1
abundance: .
j_gene: TRBJ2-2

CDR3nt: TGTGCCAGCAGTTTATCAGTGACTAGCGGGAGAAACACCGGGGAGCTGTTTTTT
CDR3aa: CASSLSVTSGRNTGELFF
d_gene: TRBD2
v_gene: TRBV28
abundance: .
j_gene: TRBJ2-2

CDR3nt: TGTAAGGAAGGGTCCTTAGCCTACGAGCAGTACTTC
CDR3aa: CKEGSLAYEQYF
d_gene: .
v_gene: TRBV6-4
abundance: .
j_gene: TRBJ2-7

CDR3nt: TGTGCCAGCAGCCAGGCCGCTTTAGAGAACTATGGCTACACCTTC
CDR3aa: CASSQAALENYGYTF
d_gene: .
v_gene: TRBV3-1
abundance: .
j_gene: TRBJ1-2

CDR3nt: TGTGCCAGCAGTGAGCGGGGGCCCCAGCATTTT
CDR3aa: CASSERGPQHF
d_gene: .
v_gene: TRBV6-6
abundance: once
j_gene: TRBJ1-5

CDR3nt: TGTGCCAGCAGCTTAGGATGGGGCACTGAAGCTTTCTTT
CDR3aa: CASSLGWGTEAFF
d_gene: .
v_gene: TRBV7-6
abundance: .
j_gene: TRBJ1-1

CDR3nt: TGTGCCAGCAGCACCCCGGGTCTGAATGAAAAACTGTTTTTT
CDR3aa: CASSTPGLNEKLFF
d_gene: .
v_gene: TRBV7-9
abundance: once
j_gene: TRBJ1-4

CDR3nt: TGCGCCAGCAGCTTTGCAGGGCGGGGATACGAGCAGTACTTC
CDR3aa: CASSFAGRGYEQYF
d_gene: .
v_gene: TRBV5-1
abundance: once
j_gene: TRBJ2-7

CDR3nt: TGTGCCAGCAGCTTAGAGGCAGGGGGCAATCAAAAGTCACCCCTCCACTTT
CDR3aa: CASSLEAGGNQKSPLHF
d_gene: TRBD1
v_gene: TRBV7-9
abundance: .
j_gene: TRBJ1-6

CDR3nt: TGTGCCAGCAGCCCACTAGCGGGAGGGCCAGGGGATACGCAGTATTTT
CDR3aa: CASSPLAGGPGDTQYF
d_gene: TRBD2
v_gene: TRBV27
abundance: .
j_gene: TRBJ2-3

CDR3nt: TGTGCCAGCACCTACCCGACAGGGAACGACGAGCAGTACTTC
CDR3aa: CASTYPTGNDEQYF
d_gene: TRBD1
v_gene: TRBV6-5
abundance: .
j_gene: TRBJ2-7

CDR3nt: TGTGCCAGCAGTTTACCAACACGCGGTGAGCAGTTCTTC
CDR3aa: CASSLPTRGEQFF
d_gene: .
v_gene: TRBV27
abundance: once
j_gene: TRBJ2-1

CDR3nt: TGCGCCAGCAGCTTGGCTAAGCTAGCGGGAGGTACAGATACGCAGTATTTT
CDR3aa: CASSLAKLAGGTDTQYF
d_gene: TRBD2
v_gene: TRBV5-1
abundance: once
j_gene: TRBJ2-3

CDR3nt: TGTGCCAGCAGCGAGACAGTTTACAATGAGCAGTTCTTC
CDR3aa: CASSETVYNEQFF
d_gene: .
v_gene: TRBV11-2
abundance: .
j_gene: TRBJ2-1

CDR3nt: TGTGCCAGCAGGCCCCTGACAGGGGGCACTGAAGCTTTCTTT
CDR3aa: CASRPLTGGTEAFF
d_gene: TRBD1
v_gene: TRBV2
abundance: .
j_gene: TRBJ1-1